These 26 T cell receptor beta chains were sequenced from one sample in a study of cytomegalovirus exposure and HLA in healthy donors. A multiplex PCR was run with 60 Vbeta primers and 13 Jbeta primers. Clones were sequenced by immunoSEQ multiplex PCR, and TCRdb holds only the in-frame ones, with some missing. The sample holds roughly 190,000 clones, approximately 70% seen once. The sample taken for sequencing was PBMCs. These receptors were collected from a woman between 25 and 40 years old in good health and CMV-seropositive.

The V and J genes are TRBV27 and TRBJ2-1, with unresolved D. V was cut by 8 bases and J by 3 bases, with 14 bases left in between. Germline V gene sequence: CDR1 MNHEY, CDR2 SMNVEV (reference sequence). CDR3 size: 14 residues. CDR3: CASWYSFGYNEQFF. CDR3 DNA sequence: TGTGCCAGCTGGTACAGCTTTGGCTACAATGAGCAGTTCTTC.

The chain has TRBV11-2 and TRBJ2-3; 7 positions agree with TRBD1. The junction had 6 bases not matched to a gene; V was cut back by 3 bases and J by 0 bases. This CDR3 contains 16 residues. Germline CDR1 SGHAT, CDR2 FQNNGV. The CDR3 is CASSFRGLRSTDTQYF. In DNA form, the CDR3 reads TGTGCCAGCAGCTTTAGGGGGCTGAGGAGCACAGATACGCAGTATTTT.

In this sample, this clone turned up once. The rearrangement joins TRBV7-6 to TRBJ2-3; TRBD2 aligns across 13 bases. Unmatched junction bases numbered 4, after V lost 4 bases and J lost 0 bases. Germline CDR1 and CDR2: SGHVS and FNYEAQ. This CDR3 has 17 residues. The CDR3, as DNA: TGTGCCAGCAGCTACGGACTAGCGGGAGAGAGCACAGATACGCAGTATTTT. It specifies CASSYGLAGESTDTQYF.

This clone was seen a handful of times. CDR3: CASSLYRGSYEQYF. The CDR3 DNA reads as TGTGCCAGTAGTCTCTACAGGGGCTCCTACGAGCAGTACTTC. The chain couples TRBV19 to TRBJ2-7, with 7 bases lining up with TRBD1. Looked up from germline, CDR1 is LNHDA and CDR2 is SQIVND (reference sequence). This CDR3 region has 14 residues. V trimming: 5 bases; J trimming: 0 bases; junction bases outside the gene matches: 4.

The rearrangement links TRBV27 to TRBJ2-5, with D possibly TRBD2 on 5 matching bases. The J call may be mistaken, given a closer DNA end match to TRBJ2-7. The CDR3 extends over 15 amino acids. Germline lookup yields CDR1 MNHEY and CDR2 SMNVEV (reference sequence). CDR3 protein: CASSKVREIAYEQYF. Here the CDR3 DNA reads TGTGCCAGCAGCAAAGTGAGGGAGATCGCCTACGAGCAGTACTTC.

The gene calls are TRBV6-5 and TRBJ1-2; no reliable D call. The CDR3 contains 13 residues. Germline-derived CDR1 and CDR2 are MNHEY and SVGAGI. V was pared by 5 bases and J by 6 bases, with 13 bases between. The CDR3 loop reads CASSEGWGDGYTF. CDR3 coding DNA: TGTGCCAGCAGTGAAGGGTGGGGAGATGGCTACACCTTC.

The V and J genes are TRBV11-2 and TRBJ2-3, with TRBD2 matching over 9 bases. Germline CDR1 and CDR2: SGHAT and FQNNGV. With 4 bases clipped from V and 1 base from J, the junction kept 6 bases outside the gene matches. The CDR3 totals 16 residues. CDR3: CASSSRTSVRTDTQYF. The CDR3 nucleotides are TGTGCCAGCAGCTCGCGGACTAGCGTTCGCACAGATACGCAGTATTTT. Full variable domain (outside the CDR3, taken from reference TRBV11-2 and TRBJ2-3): EAGVAQSPRYKIIEKRQSVAFWCNPISGHATLYWYQQILGQGPKLLIQFQNNGVVDDSQLPKDRFSAERLKGVDSTLKIQPAKLEDSAVYLCASSSRTSVRTDTQYFGPGTRLTVL.

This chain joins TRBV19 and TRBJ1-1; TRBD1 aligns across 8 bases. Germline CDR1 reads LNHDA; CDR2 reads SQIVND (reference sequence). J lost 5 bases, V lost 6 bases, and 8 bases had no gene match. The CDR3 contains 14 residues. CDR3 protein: CASRKGQVRTEAFF. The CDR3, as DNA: TGTGCCAGTAGAAAGGGACAGGTGAGGACTGAAGCTTTCTTT. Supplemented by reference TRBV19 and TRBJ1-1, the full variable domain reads DGGITQSPKYLFRKEGQNVTLSCEQNLNHDAMYWYRQDPGQGLRLIYYSQIVNDFQKGDIAEGYSVSREKKESFPLTVTSAQKNPTAFYLCASRKGQVRTEAFFGQGTRLTVV.

The CDR3 protein is CASSLHQRGTQYF. The CDR3 bases are TGTGCCAGCAGCTTGCATCAGCGGGGGACCCAGTACTTC. The chain links TRBV5-8 to TRBJ2-5; 7 bases are a match to TRBD2. The CDR3 is 13 residues long. Per the germline V gene, CDR1 is SGHTS and CDR2 is YDEGEE. The V segment lost 1 base and the J segment 7 bases; nucleotides outside the gene matches: 4.

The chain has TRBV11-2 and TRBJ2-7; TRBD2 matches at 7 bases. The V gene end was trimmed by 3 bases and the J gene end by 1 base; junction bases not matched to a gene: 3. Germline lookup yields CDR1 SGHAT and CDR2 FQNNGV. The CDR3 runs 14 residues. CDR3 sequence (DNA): TGTGCCAGCAGCTTCACGGGAGGTTCCTACGAGCAGTACTTC. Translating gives CASSFTGGSYEQYF.

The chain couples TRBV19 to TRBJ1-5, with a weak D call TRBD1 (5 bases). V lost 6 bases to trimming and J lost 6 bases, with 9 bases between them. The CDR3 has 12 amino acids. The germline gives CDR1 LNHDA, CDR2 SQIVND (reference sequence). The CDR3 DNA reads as TGTGCCAGTAGAGTCGGGGGTCAGCCCCAGCATTTT. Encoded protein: CASRVGGQPQHF. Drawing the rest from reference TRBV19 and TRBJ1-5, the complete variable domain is DGGITQSPKYLFRKEGQNVTLSCEQNLNHDAMYWYRQDPGQGLRLIYYSQIVNDFQKGDIAEGYSVSREKKESFPLTVTSAQKNPTAFYLCASRVGGQPQHFGDGTRLSIL.

The CDR3 region has the DNA TGTGCCAGCAGTGTACGGGCGCGGCGGGAGTTAGATACGCAGTATTTT. Residues: CASSVRARRELDTQYF. This chain connects TRBV6-1 to TRBJ2-3, with 7 bases fitting TRBD2. Germline V gene lookup returns CDR1 MNHNS and CDR2 SASEGT. CDR3 length: 16 residues. Losses at the gene ends were 4 bases for V and 5 bases for J; bases not matched to a gene: 12.

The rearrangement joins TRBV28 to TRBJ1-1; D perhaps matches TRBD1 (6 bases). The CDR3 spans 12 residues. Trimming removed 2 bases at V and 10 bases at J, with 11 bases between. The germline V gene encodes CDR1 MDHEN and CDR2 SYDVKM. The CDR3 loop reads CASSLRRGGAFF. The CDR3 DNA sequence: TGTGCCAGCAGTTTACGGAGGGGGGGAGCTTTCTTT.

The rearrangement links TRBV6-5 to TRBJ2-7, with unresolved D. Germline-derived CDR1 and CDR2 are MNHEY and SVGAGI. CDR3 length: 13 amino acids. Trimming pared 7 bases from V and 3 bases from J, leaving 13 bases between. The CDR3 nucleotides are TGTGCCAGCACCCACGAGGTGGGCTACGAGCAGTACTTC. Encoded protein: CASTHEVGYEQYF.

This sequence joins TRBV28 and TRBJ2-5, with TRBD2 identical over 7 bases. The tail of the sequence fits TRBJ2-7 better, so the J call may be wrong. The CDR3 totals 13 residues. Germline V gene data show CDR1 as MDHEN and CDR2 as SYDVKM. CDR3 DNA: TGTGCCACCCTTCAAGCGGGAACCTACGAGCAGTACTTC. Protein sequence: CATLQAGTYEQYF.

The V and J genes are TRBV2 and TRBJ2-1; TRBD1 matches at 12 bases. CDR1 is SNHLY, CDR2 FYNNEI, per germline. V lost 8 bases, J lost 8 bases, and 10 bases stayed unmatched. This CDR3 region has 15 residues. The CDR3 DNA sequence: TGTGCCAGCCCTAGAGGGGACAGGGGGCTACATGAGCAGTTCTTC. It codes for CASPRGDRGLHEQFF.

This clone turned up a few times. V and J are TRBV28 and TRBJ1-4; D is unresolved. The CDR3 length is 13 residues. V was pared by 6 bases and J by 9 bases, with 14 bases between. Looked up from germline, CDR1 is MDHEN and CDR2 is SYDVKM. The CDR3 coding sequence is TGTGCCAGCAGCTCAAGCCTCACCCAAAAACTGTTTTTT. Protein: CASSSSLTQKLFF.

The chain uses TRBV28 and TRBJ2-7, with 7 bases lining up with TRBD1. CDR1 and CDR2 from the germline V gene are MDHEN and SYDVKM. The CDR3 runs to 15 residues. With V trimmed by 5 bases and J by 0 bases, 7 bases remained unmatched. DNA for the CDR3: TGTGCCAGCAGTCGGACAGGAGCCAGCTCCTACGAGCAGTACTTC. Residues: CASSRTGASSYEQYF. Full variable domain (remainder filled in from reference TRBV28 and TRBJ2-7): DVKVTQSSRYLVKRTGEKVFLECVQDMDHENMFWYRQDPGLGLRLIYFSYDVKMKEKGDIPEGYSVSREKKERFSLILESASTNQTSMYLCASSRTGASSYEQYFGPGTRLTVT.

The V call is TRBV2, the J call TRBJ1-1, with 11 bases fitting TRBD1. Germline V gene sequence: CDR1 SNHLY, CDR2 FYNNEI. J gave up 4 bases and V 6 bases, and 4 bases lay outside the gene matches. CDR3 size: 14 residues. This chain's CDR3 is CASSPGTGGTEAFF. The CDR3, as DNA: TGTGCCAGCAGCCCCGGGACAGGGGGCACTGAAGCTTTCTTT. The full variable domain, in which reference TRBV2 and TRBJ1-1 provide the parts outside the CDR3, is EPEVTQTPSHQVTQMGQEVILRCVPISNHLYFYWYRQILGQKVEFLVSFYNNEISEKSEIFDDQFSVERPDGSNFTLKIRSTKLEDSAMYFCASSPGTGGTEAFFGQGTRLTVV.

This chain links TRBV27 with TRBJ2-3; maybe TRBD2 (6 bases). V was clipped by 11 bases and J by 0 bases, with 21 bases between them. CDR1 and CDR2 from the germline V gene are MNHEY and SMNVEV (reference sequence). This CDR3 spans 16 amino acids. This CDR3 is CAAGPYAFVSTDTQYF. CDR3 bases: TGTGCCGCGGGGCCCTACGCTTTCGTAAGCACAGATACGCAGTATTTT.

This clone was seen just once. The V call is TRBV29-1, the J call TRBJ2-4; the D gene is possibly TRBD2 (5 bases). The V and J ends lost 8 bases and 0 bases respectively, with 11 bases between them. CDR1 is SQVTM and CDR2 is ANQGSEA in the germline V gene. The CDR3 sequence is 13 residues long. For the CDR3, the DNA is TGCAGCTACTCGGGAATAGCCAAAAACATTCAGTACTTC. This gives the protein CSYSGIAKNIQYF.

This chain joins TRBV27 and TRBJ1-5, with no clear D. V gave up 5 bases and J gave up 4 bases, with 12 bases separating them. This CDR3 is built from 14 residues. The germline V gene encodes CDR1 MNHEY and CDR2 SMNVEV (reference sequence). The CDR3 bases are TGTGCCAGCAGTCCCGGACTGGGTAATCAGCCCCAGCATTTT. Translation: CASSPGLGNQPQHF.

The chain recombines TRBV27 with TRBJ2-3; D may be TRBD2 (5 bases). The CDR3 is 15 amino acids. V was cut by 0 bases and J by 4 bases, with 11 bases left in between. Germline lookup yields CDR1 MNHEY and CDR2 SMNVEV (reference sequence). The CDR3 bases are TGTGCCAGCAGTTTATCGGCGGGTCAGTCAGATACGCAGTATTTT. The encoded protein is CASSLSAGQSDTQYF.

For the CDR3, the DNA is TGTGCCAGCACACCGGGGGAAATCTATAATTCACCCCTCCACTTT. It yields the protein CASTPGEIYNSPLHF. V usage is TRBV7-9 and J usage is TRBJ1-6; a weak D match, TRBD1 (5 bases). CDR1 is SEHNR, CDR2 FQNEAQ, per germline (reference sequence). Deletions cut 7 bases from V and 3 bases from J, with 13 bases between. The CDR3 runs to 15 residues.

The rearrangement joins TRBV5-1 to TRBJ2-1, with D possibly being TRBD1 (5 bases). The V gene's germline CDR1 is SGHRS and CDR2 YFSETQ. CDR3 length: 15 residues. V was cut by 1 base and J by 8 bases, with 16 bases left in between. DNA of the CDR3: TGCGCCAGCAGCTTGAGTCGCAGGGCTAACGATGAGCAGTTCTTC. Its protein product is CASSLSRRANDEQFF.

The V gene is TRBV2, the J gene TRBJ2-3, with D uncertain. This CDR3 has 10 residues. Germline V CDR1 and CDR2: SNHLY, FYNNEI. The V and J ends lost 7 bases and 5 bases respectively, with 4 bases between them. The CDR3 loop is CASNGDTQYF. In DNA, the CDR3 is TGTGCCAGCAACGGAGATACGCAGTATTTT.